Listed here is a single T cell receptor beta chain. Its target is not known. Primers included in the PCR were 60 Vbeta and 13 Jbeta primers. Some clones are missing from TCRdb's copy, which holds only in-frame ones; the method was immunoSEQ multiplex PCR. The sample carries about 130,000 clones, around 78% recorded once. This specimen comes from a study of cytomegalovirus exposure and HLA in healthy donors. Overall study results and limits: From TCR beta sequences, most subjects' HLA-A and HLA-B alleles were reportedly predicted accurately.

From germline, CDR1 is LNHNV and CDR2 YYDKDF (reference sequence). CDR3 length: 16 residues. V was cut by 0 bases and J by 4 bases, with 12 bases left in between. This receptor was identified in a woman in her forties or fifties in good health and CMV-seronegative. The chain combines TRBV15 with TRBJ1-4; perhaps TRBD1 as D (5 bases). Sequenced sample: PBMCs. CDR3 residues: CATSRDARRDNEKLFF. DNA of the CDR3: TGTGCCACCAGCAGAGATGCGCGCAGGGATAATGAAAAACTGTTTTTT.